This T cell receptor (beta chain) comes out of a study of T cells after yellow fever vaccination. The wider study: Fractions containing few cells were prepared with SMART-Seq v4 Ultra Low Input. Study-wide results and caveats: Peaking on day 5 versus 15, the secondary response was faster but weaker. Clones that expanded after primary vaccination mostly reappeared after the booster (roughly 95% CD4, 88% CD8). Overall, a small share of clonotypes was seen in both CD4 and CD8 compartments.

The V and J ends lost 8 bases and 6 bases, in that order; junction bases with no gene match: 12. This CDR3 spans 14 amino acids. Germline-derived CDR1 and CDR2 are SEHNR and FQNEAQ (reference sequence). TCRdb reprocessed the 5' RACE reads with MiXCR, giving one entry per CDR3 protein. Of under 200,000 distinct CDR3 sequences listed, 11% are singletons. As concerns this clonotype: Its antigen is unknown.

The clonotype was recovered from a man aged 18 to 35 who received the YFV17D yellow fever vaccine. The sequencing here drew on CD8+ T cells sorted from PBMCs, taken 15 days after the yellow fever booster vaccination. This rearrangement joins TRBV7-9 to TRBJ1-1; 7 nucleotides match TRBD1. The CDR3 nucleotides are TGTGCCAGCTCTTCGCAAGGGGGCAATCCTGAAGCTTTCTTT. This encodes CASSSQGGNPEAFF.